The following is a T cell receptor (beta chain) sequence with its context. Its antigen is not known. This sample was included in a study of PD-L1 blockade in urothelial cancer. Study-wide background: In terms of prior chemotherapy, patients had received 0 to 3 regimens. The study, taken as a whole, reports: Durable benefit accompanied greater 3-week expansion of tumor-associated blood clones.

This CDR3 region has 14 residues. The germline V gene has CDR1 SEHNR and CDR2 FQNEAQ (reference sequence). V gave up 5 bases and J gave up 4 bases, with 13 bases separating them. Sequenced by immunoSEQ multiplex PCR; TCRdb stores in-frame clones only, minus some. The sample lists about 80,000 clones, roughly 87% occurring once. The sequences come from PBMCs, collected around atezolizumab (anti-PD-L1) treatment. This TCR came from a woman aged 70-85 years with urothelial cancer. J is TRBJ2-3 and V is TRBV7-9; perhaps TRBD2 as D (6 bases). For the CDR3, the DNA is TGTGCCAGCAGCCCTCCCGGGACTGCAGATACGCAGTATTTT. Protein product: CASSPPGTADTQYF.